This entry features one T cell receptor (beta chain) sequence. Eight reactions per sample, run separately, yielded cDNA. TCRdb re-called the 5' RACE reads, yielding one record per CDR3 amino acid sequence without DNA. The repertoire table contains roughly 140,000 distinct CDR3 sequences. The CDR3 is 16 amino acids. Germline CDR1 reads SGHRS; CDR2 reads YFSETQ. The sample comes from a study of monozygotic twins with inflammatory bowel disease. The receptor was isolated from a human donor with ulcerative colitis or Crohn's disease, or a healthy co-twin of an affected twin (not recorded which). This chain joins TRBV5-1 and TRBJ2-7; TCRdb lists TRBD1, though no DNA is available to test this call. What was sequenced was blood. Here the CDR3 reads CASSLPRDRETYEQYF.